Shown below are 25 T cell receptor beta chains from a single sample sequenced in a study of graft-versus-host responses after intestinal transplantation. These receptors' targets are unknown. Generated by immunoSEQ multiplex PCR, the TCRdb table keeps only in-frame clones and is missing some. The sample shows tens of thousands of clones, nearly 90% of them seen only once. The material was unstimulated CD8+ T cells sorted from spleen or lymph node cells, obtained before transplant. These TCRs come from a human donor who was the organ donor for an intestinal transplant.

This clone has just a few counts. This chain joins TRBV10-1 and TRBJ1-3; D may be TRBD1 (6 bases). CDR3 length: 17 residues. V lost 7 bases and J lost 4, with 23 bases in between. Germline V gene data show CDR1 as WNHNN and CDR2 as SYGVQD (reference sequence). This chain's CDR3 is CASTTPKTQGDGNTIYF. DNA for the CDR3: TGCGCCAGCACAACTCCGAAAACACAGGGTGACGGAAACACCATATATTTT.

This chain uses TRBV4-3 with TRBJ1-2; D is perhaps TRBD1 (6 bases). Looked up from germline, CDR1 is LGHNA and CDR2 is YSLEER. V shed 4 bases and J shed 0 bases, with 15 bases lying between them. This CDR3 contains 16 residues. The CDR3 DNA reads as TGCGCCAGCAGCCCATCTACAGGGATACCTAACTATGGCTACACCTTC. This gives the protein CASSPSTGIPNYGYTF.

V usage is TRBV29-1 and J usage is TRBJ2-1, with 8 bases lining up with TRBD2. This CDR3 contains 16 residues. The trim removed 1 base at V and 4 bases at J, leaving 9 bases unmatched. Germline CDR1 SQVTM, CDR2 ANQGSEA. CDR3 protein: CSVEGGKTSVYNEQFF. CDR3 in DNA: TGCAGCGTTGAAGGGGGTAAGACTAGCGTATACAATGAGCAGTTCTTC.

This rearrangement joins TRBV14 to TRBJ1-6; TRBD1 agrees at 10 bases. Germline lookup yields CDR1 SGHDN and CDR2 FVKESK. The V segment lost 4 bases and the J segment 8 bases; nucleotides outside the gene matches: 8. The CDR3 extends over 16 amino acids. As DNA, the CDR3 is TGTGCCAGCAGCCGATGGACAGGGGGGACGTATTCACCCCTCCACTTT. The encoded protein is CASSRWTGGTYSPLHF.

The genes are TRBV4-3 and TRBJ2-1; no definite D call. V lost 1 base to trimming and J lost 0 bases, with 7 bases between them. This CDR3 has 15 amino acids. CDR1 is LGHNA and CDR2 is YSLEER in the germline V gene. CDR3 sequence reads: CASSQVMSSYNEQFF. The CDR3 nucleotides are TGCGCCAGCAGCCAAGTGATGAGCTCCTACAATGAGCAGTTCTTC.

This clone was counted once. This chain connects TRBV27 to TRBJ2-1; 8 nucleotides line up with TRBD1. Trimming cost V 6 bases and J 6 bases; bases outside gene matches: 4. Germline V gives CDR1 MNHEY, CDR2 SMNVEV (reference sequence). The CDR3 runs 13 residues. CDR3 sequence reads: CASSTGQGNEQFF. As DNA, the CDR3 is TGTGCCAGCAGCACTGGACAGGGCAATGAGCAGTTCTTC.

The J gene is TRBJ1-2, the V gene TRBV7-9; D not resolved. The CDR3 consists of 14 residues. The germline CDR1 and CDR2 sequences are SEHNR and FQNEAQ (reference sequence). V lost 5 bases, J lost 1 base, and 11 bases lay in between. CDR3 nucleotides: TGTGCCAGCAGCCCCGTTGCGCATAACTATGGCTACACCTTC. It specifies CASSPVAHNYGYTF.

The V call is TRBV5-6, the J call TRBJ1-1, with TRBD1 identical over 10 bases. V lost 2 bases, J lost 5 bases, and 9 bases stayed unmatched. This CDR3 has 16 residues. Germline loops: CDR1 SGHDT, CDR2 YYEEEE. The CDR3 region is CASSFLTGTGATEAFF. CDR3 in DNA: TGTGCCAGCAGCTTCCTGACCGGGACAGGGGCGACTGAAGCTTTCTTT.

This clone was detected a few times. V gene TRBV4-1 combines with J gene TRBJ2-7; unclear D gene. The CDR3 extends over 13 amino acids. The germline gives CDR1 MGHRA, CDR2 YSYEKL. V lost 0 bases, J lost 4 bases, and 7 bases lay in between. The CDR3 here is CASSQDRGYEQYV. CDR3 DNA: TGCGCCAGCAGCCAAGATAGAGGTTACGAGCAGTACGTC.

The chain employs TRBV7-2 and TRBJ2-3; no clear D. The germline V and J ends were trimmed by 4 bases and 7 bases, with 12 bases remaining between them. CDR3 size: 13 residues. Germline assignment: CDR1 SGHTA and CDR2 FQGNSA. Here the CDR3 DNA reads TGTGCCAGCAGCTCCCCGGCGGCATATACGCAGTATTTT. Translating gives CASSSPAAYTQYF.

This clone appeared once. This chain uses TRBV29-1 with TRBJ2-2; TRBD2 might be the D (6 bases). Between the trimmed V and J ends, which lost 7 bases and 8 bases, there was a span of 20 bases. The CDR3 loop spans 14 amino acids. Germline V gene lookup returns CDR1 SQVTM and CDR2 ANQGSEA. The CDR3 sequence: CSGKEGRETGELFF. The CDR3 nucleotides read TGCAGCGGGAAGGAGGGAAGGGAGACTGGGGAGCTGTTTTTT.

This chain joins TRBV5-1 and TRBJ2-2; TRBD2 might be the D (5 bases). Germline V gives CDR1 SGHRS, CDR2 YFSETQ. The CDR3 totals 14 residues. Trimming pared 0 bases from V and 6 bases from J, leaving 9 bases between. The CDR3 DNA reads as TGCGCCAGCAGCTTGGTTTTGGAGGCCGGGGAGCTGTTTTTT. Amino acid sequence: CASSLVLEAGELFF.

This clone showed up just once. An end of the junction does not agree with germline; a read error may underlie this. This rearrangement joins TRBV7-7 to TRBJ1-3; unclear D gene. The CDR3 has 15 amino acids. CDR1 and CDR2 from the germline V gene are SSHAT and FNYEAQ (reference sequence). CDR3 nucleotide sequence: TGTGCTAGCAGCTTAGTGATTAGAAGCAGAAACACCATATATTTT. This translates into CASSLVIRSRNTIYF.

The V call is TRBV2, the J call TRBJ1-5, with D possibly matching TRBD1 (5 bases). CDR1 is SNHLY, CDR2 FYNNEI, per germline. The ends were cut back, 3 bases at V and 6 bases at J, with 15 bases in the middle. There are 15 residues in the CDR3. CDR3 sequence reads: CASSERSAGPQPQHF. The CDR3 bases are TGTGCCAGCAGTGAGCGTTCAGCAGGGCCTCAGCCCCAGCATTTT.

V is TRBV6-1 and J is TRBJ1-5; D ambiguous. The CDR3 spans 14 residues. The V end was cut by 6 bases, the J end by 1 base, with 10 bases between. From germline, CDR1 is MNHNS and CDR2 SASEGT. CDR3 region: CASSHYGSNQPQHF. DNA of the CDR3: TGTGCCAGCAGCCACTACGGGAGCAATCAGCCCCAGCATTTT.

J is TRBJ2-5 and V is TRBV5-6; 8 bases align to TRBD1. CDR1 is SGHDT and CDR2 is YYEEEE in the germline V gene. Losses at the gene ends were 4 bases for V and 4 bases for J; bases not matched to a gene: 9. The CDR3 contains 15 residues. CDR3 nucleotides: TGTGCCAGCAGCCAATTACAGGGGGGAGGAGAGACCCAGTACTTC. It translates to CASSQLQGGGETQYF.

This chain joins TRBV5-6 and TRBJ1-1; TRBD1 aligns across 8 bases. Germline values: CDR1 SGHDT, CDR2 YYEEEE. V dropped 3 bases and J dropped 5; count of bases not matched to a gene: 15. This CDR3 is built from 17 residues. The CDR3 region is CASSSGQGSDAVTEAFF. DNA for the CDR3: TGTGCCAGCAGCTCCGGACAGGGTTCGGATGCAGTGACTGAAGCTTTCTTT.

This clone has just one count. The chain employs TRBV7-9 and TRBJ1-6; a possible D gene is TRBD1 (5 bases). V lost 0 bases and J lost 12, with 6 bases in between. Germline assignment: CDR1 SEHNR and CDR2 FQNEAQ (reference sequence). This CDR3 is 12 amino acids long. The CDR3 reads CASSLADKPLHF. The CDR3 region has the DNA TGTGCCAGCAGCTTAGCGGACAAACCCCTCCACTTT.

The chain joins TRBV6-5 to TRBJ2-1; tentatively, D is TRBD1 (6 bases). Per germline, CDR1 MNHEY and CDR2 SVGAGI. The CDR3 covers 15 residues. V lost 5 bases, J lost 2 bases, and 13 bases lay in between. As DNA, the CDR3 is TGTGCCAGCAGTCCCGACAGGAACGCCTACAATGAGCAGTTCTTC. Its protein product is CASSPDRNAYNEQFF.

This clone was counted a few times. The chain uses TRBV7-6 and TRBJ2-1; 7 nucleotides align to TRBD2. CDR1 and CDR2 from the germline V gene are SGHVS and FNYEAQ. The CDR3 has 18 residues. With V trimmed by 0 bases and J by 3 bases, 11 bases remained unmatched. The CDR3 DNA reads as TGTGCCAGCAGCTTAGCTACCGGGAGGCTGAGGGGCTACAATGAGCAGTTCTTC. Its translation is CASSLATGRLRGYNEQFF.

The J gene is TRBJ2-1, the V gene TRBV29-1; 9 bases are shared with TRBD1. CDR3 length: 11 residues. The V gene end was trimmed by 5 bases and the J gene end by 8 bases; junction bases not matched to a gene: 1. Germline CDR1 SQVTM, CDR2 ANQGSEA. The CDR3 coding sequence is TGCAGCGTTCGGGACAGGGATGAGCAGTTCTTC. Encoded protein: CSVRDRDEQFF.

The chain combines TRBV4-1 with TRBJ2-1, with 8 bases aligning to TRBD2. Trimming at V came to 3 bases and at J to 2 bases, leaving 6 bases not matched to a gene. Germline-derived CDR1 and CDR2 are MGHRA and YSYEKL. This CDR3 spans 16 amino acids. The DNA of the CDR3 is TGCGCCAGCAGCCACACAGCGGGGGCCACCTACAATGAGCAGTTCTTC. Its protein product is CASSHTAGATYNEQFF.

The chain uses TRBV10-2 and TRBJ2-7, with a weak D call TRBD1 (6 bases). Looked up from germline, CDR1 is WSHSY and CDR2 is SAAADI. The ends were cut back, 3 bases at V and 4 bases at J, with 7 bases in the middle. The CDR3 extends over 12 amino acids. CDR3 sequence (DNA): TGCGCCAGCAGTGATACAGGGTACGAGCAGTACGTC. Translation: CASSDTGYEQYV.

This clone has only one observation. The rearrangement joins TRBV27 to TRBJ2-1; weak D call: TRBD1 (5 bases). V shed 3 bases and J shed 10 bases, with 19 bases lying between them. Per the germline V gene, CDR1 is MNHEY and CDR2 is SMNVEV (reference sequence). The CDR3 spans 15 residues. CDR3 in DNA: TGTGCCAGCAGTTTCATCGGGCAGGGTCTGGTGGAGCAGTTCTTC. Amino acids: CASSFIGQGLVEQFF.

The sample holds one count of this clone. CDR3 in amino acids: CSALAGFDSNQPQHF. The DNA for the CDR3 is TGCAGCGCTCTGGCGGGGTTCGATAGCAATCAGCCCCAGCATTTT. The V call is TRBV29-1, the J call TRBJ1-5; D uncertain. CDR1 SQVTM and CDR2 ANQGSEA come from the germline V gene. This CDR3 is 15 amino acids long. Trimming removed 7 bases at V and 0 bases at J, with 16 bases between.